This TCR beta chain derives from a study of OX40 agonist ivuxolimab in advanced cancers. Regarding the research as a whole: Ivuxolimab, which targeted the costimulatory receptor OX40 (CD134), was an agonistic, fully human IgG2 monoclonal antibody. Intravenous ivuxolimab was administered to patients every 2 weeks at six dose levels: 0.01, 0.1, 0.3, 1.5, 3 and 10 mg/kg. Of the roughly 54 dose-escalation patients, hepatocellular carcinoma was present in around 20, melanoma in about 15, renal cell carcinoma in 9 and head and neck cancer in 9. The dose-escalation cohort was roughly 83% male with a mean age of approximately 60 years, ranging from roughly 23 to 79. Patients were allowed to have had prior anti-PD-1, anti-PD-L1 or anti-CTLA-4 therapy, and roughly 40% of the dose-escalation patients had been treated with checkpoint inhibitors. Three dose-escalation patients achieved partial responses, one with hepatocellular carcinoma and two with cutaneous melanoma. Peripheral TCRbeta sequencing aimed to test whether ivuxolimab altered TCR sequence diversity and caused clonal T-cell expansion. The paper covers the monotherapy dose-escalation part of the phase I ivuxolimab trial, which included N of about 50 patients. Overall study results and their limits: At doses of 0.1 to 3.0 mg/kg, clonal expansion of both CD4+ and CD8+ blood T cells was observed from baseline to week 6. After ivuxolimab, expanded clones were on average more numerous among CD8+ T cells than among CD4+ T cells. Low levels of normalized T-cell clonal expansion were also shown by some nonresponding patients. In the 0.1-3.0 mg/kg groups, partial responders were among the patients with the lowest normalized peripheral clonal expansion, particularly in CD8+ T cells. The antigen specificity of the peripheral T cells that underwent clonal expansion was not determined.

CDR1 and CDR2 are drawn from the germline V gene: SGHRS, YFSETQ. The CDR3 has 16 amino acids, counting the end cysteine and phenylalanine. The only DNA kept is the CDR3, 48 bases in frame from the first base. Cut back by 0 bases and 4 bases, the V and J ends lie 14 bases apart. About this clone: Its target antigen remains unknown. The record has no base qualities; no much larger clone is one base away.

For sequencing of the TCRbeta CDR3 region, genomic DNA was extracted from the sorted cells. The immunoSEQ Assay was used to sequence the TCRbeta CDR3 regions. What TCRdb holds here is the immuneACCESS table cut down to in-frame rearrangements. Part of the clones is not present; checked against another copy, under half of the missing clones reflect an unresolved V gene, and the others are unexplained. The sample table contains just under 7,000 clones; only one count was recorded for about 70% of them. Of the sample, approximately 37% falls within the top ten clones. The trial excluded patients who had a history of autoimmune disease or who were on systemic immunosuppression. Peripheral blood for TCR sequencing was collected from all dose cohorts at baseline, on cycle 4 day 1, and on cycle 7 day 1. The samples were drawn from a first-in-human, open-label, multicenter phase I dose-escalation trial of ivuxolimab. Adults with locally advanced or metastatic melanoma, renal cell carcinoma, hepatocellular carcinoma or head and neck squamous cell carcinoma were enrolled in the trial. CD4+ and CD8+ T cells were sorted separately from peripheral blood before TCR sequencing.

The sample was CD4+ or CD8+ T cells sorted from blood, taken in a trial of the OX40 agonist ivuxolimab. This receptor was taken from an adult with an advanced solid tumor such as melanoma, head and neck, liver or kidney cancer. Recombination linked TRBV5-1 to TRBJ2-1; TRBD1 is possibly the D segment (6 matching bases). The base sequence is TGCGCCAGCAGCTTGGCCGCGACAGGCCGATACAATGAGCAGTTCTTC. This gives the protein CASSLAATGRYNEQFF.